The next 17 T cell receptor beta chains were all read from a single sample in a study of blood T cells in healthy people across ages. For the second PCR, which ran for roughly 6 to 12 cycles, a sample-barcoded 5' primer and a J-beta primer mix were used. Using its own MiXCR run on the 5' RACE reads, TCRdb lists one record per CDR3 protein. The sample holds some 550,000 distinct CDR3 sequences, around 50% seen once. Sequenced sample: blood. The source is a man aged 80 or over in good health.

The rearrangement uses TRBV7-2 and TRBJ2-7, with D unresolved. Germline values: CDR1 SGHTA, CDR2 FQGNSA. The V end was cut by 5 bases, the J end by 0 bases, with 14 bases between. The CDR3 length is 15 residues. The DNA of the CDR3 is TGTGCCAGCAGCCCTCGACCCATTGTCTCCTACGAGCAGTACTTC. It specifies CASSPRPIVSYEQYF.

The V call is TRBV9, the J call TRBJ2-5, with TRBD2 matching over 12 bases. J lost 11 bases, V lost 4 bases, and 15 bases had no gene match. The CDR3 covers 16 residues. CDR1 and CDR2 from the germline V gene are SGDLS and YYNGEE. This CDR3 is CASSSPLAGGLGEQYF. The CDR3 DNA is TGTGCCAGCAGCTCCCCCCTAGCGGGGGGGCTGGGTGAGCAGTACTTC.

This clonotype was observed once. The chain recombines TRBV20-1 with TRBJ1-5; 7 bases fit TRBD1. J lost 4 bases, V lost 0 bases, and 12 bases had no gene match. The CDR3 extends over 17 amino acids. CDR1 DFQATT and CDR2 SNEGSKA come from the germline V gene (reference sequence). The CDR3, as DNA: TGCAGTGCTAGAGATTCCAGGACAGGAGGGGCAAATCAGCCCCAGCATTTT. Protein product: CSARDSRTGGANQPQHF.

In this sample, this clonotype turned up many times. The junction differs from germline at one of its ends, possibly a read error. This chain links TRBV12-3 or TRBV12-4 with TRBJ2-3, with TRBD1 as a possible D gene (6 bases). The CDR3 totals 13 residues. DNA for the CDR3: TGCGCCAGCAGCAGGGGTAGCACAGATACGCAGTATTTT. Translation: CASSRGSTDTQYF.

The chain is built from TRBV6-2 or TRBV6-3 and TRBJ2-1, with a tentative D call TRBD2 (6 bases). The V end was cut by 5 bases, the J end by 4 bases, with 12 bases between. The CDR3 has 14 amino acids. Germline V lookup: CDR1 MNHEY, CDR2 SVGEGT. As DNA, the CDR3 is TGTGCCAGCAGTGGACCCGGACTATACAATGAGCAGTTCTTC. Protein sequence: CASSGPGLYNEQFF.

At least ten counts were recorded for this clonotype. This rearrangement joins TRBV6-5 to TRBJ1-1; D may be TRBD1 (6 bases). Germline V CDR1 and CDR2: MNHEY, SVGAGI. Between the trimmed V and J ends, which lost 0 bases and 1 base, there was a span of 15 bases. The CDR3 is made up of 17 amino acids. This chain's CDR3 is CASSYSPAAGANTEAFF. DNA for the CDR3: TGTGCCAGCAGTTACTCACCGGCGGCGGGGGCGAACACTGAAGCTTTCTTT.

The chain uses TRBV6-5 and TRBJ2-2; D call uncertain. Germline values: CDR1 MNHEY, CDR2 SVGAGI. This CDR3 contains 13 residues. Trimming took off 5 bases at V and 6 bases at J, with 10 bases between the two ends. CDR3 in amino acids: CASSDLAAGELFF. In nucleotides, the CDR3 is TGTGCCAGCAGTGATCTGGCCGCCGGGGAGCTGTTTTTT.

This rearrangement joins TRBV4-3 to TRBJ2-1, with TRBD1 matching over 10 bases. Looked up from germline, CDR1 is LGHNA and CDR2 is YSLEER. V shed 5 bases and J 7 bases; nucleotides not matched to a gene: 5. CDR3 size: 14 residues. This CDR3 is CASSTTGGMNEQFF. The CDR3 bases are TGCGCCAGCAGCACGACAGGGGGCATGAATGAGCAGTTCTTC.

This chain links TRBV6-6 with TRBJ1-6; the match to TRBD1 covers 8 bases. Trimming at V came to 5 bases and at J to 10 bases, leaving 4 bases not matched to a gene. Germline CDR1 is MNHNY and CDR2 is SVGAGI (reference sequence). This CDR3 is built from 13 residues. The CDR3, as DNA: TGTGCCAGCAGTGTACAGGGGGAATCACCCCTCCACTTT. Encoded protein: CASSVQGESPLHF.

In this sample, this clonotype turned up many times. The chain has TRBV6-6 and TRBJ2-3; 7 nucleotides line up with TRBD2. The V gene's germline CDR1 is MNHNY and CDR2 SVGAGI (reference sequence). There are 15 residues in the CDR3. Unmatched junction bases numbered 8, after V lost 4 bases and J lost 4 bases. CDR3 bases: TGTGCCAGCAGTTGGGGAGGGAAGGGCCCAGATACGCAGTATTTT. Protein product: CASSWGGKGPDTQYF.

This rearrangement joins TRBV2 to TRBJ1-1; 7 nucleotides line up with TRBD1. The CDR3 has 13 amino acids. With V trimmed by 6 bases and J by 0 bases, 1 base remained unmatched. Germline CDR1 SNHLY, CDR2 FYNNEI. This CDR3 is CASRGQMNTEAFF. For the CDR3, the DNA is TGTGCCAGCAGGGGACAGATGAACACTGAAGCTTTCTTT.

There are a few counts of this clonotype. The chain joins TRBV29-1 to TRBJ2-1, with D perhaps given as TRBD1 or TRBD2 (6 bases each). Germline V gene data show CDR1 as SQVTM and CDR2 as ANQGSEA. CDR3 length: 15 amino acids. Trimming cost V 6 bases and J 3 bases, with 18 bases left between them. Here the CDR3 reads CSVARGDRSYNEQFF. The DNA for the CDR3 is TGCAGCGTCGCGAGGGGGGACCGGAGCTACAATGAGCAGTTCTTC.

The chain employs TRBV3-1 and TRBJ1-4, with 9 bases aligning to TRBD1. Germline loops: CDR1 LGHDT, CDR2 YNNKEL (reference sequence). This CDR3 has 17 residues. V was pared by 0 bases and J by 7 bases, with 9 bases of the junction left unmatched. DNA for the CDR3: TGTGCCAGCAGCCAAGATATCCCGGGACAGGGACGTGAAAAACTGTTTTTT. Residues: CASSQDIPGQGREKLFF.

The chain combines TRBV18 with TRBJ2-7; no reliable D call. Trimming took 5 bases from V and 2 from J, leaving 10 bases between them. The length of the CDR3 is 13 residues. Germline CDR1 and CDR2: KGHSH and LQKENI. As DNA, the CDR3 is TGTGCCAGCTCAACTGTACAAGCCTACGAGCAGTACTTC. As protein: CASSTVQAYEQYF. The variable domain in full, completed from reference TRBV18 and TRBJ2-7, reads NAGVMQNPRHLVRRRGQEARLRCSPMKGHSHVYWYRQLPEEGLKFMVYLQKENIIDESGMPKERFSAEFPKEGPSILRIQQVVRGDSAAYFCASSTVQAYEQYFGPGTRLTVT.

The chain combines TRBV30 with TRBJ1-1; no reliable D call. Per the germline V gene, CDR1 is GTSNPN and CDR2 is SVGIG (reference sequence). The CDR3 spans 10 residues. V was clipped by 6 bases and J by 11 bases, with 13 bases between them. CDR3 protein: CACAIRGAFF. CDR3 bases: TGTGCCTGCGCGATCAGAGGGGCTTTCTTT.

This clonotype was counted between two and nine times. The chain carries TRBV27 and TRBJ2-5; D may correspond to TRBD1 or TRBD2 (6 bases each). The CDR3 runs to 16 residues. Deletions cut 3 bases from V and 2 bases from J, with 16 bases between. Per the germline V gene, CDR1 is MNHEY and CDR2 is SMNVEV (reference sequence). The CDR3 loop reads CASSLRLGGTQETQYF. The CDR3 region has the DNA TGTGCCAGCAGTTTGCGGCTAGGGGGGACACAAGAGACCCAGTACTTC.

The chain carries TRBV28 and TRBJ1-1, with TRBD1 matching over 8 bases. The germline gives CDR1 MDHEN, CDR2 SYDVKM. This CDR3 contains 16 residues. J lost 7 bases, V lost 2 bases, and 12 bases had no gene match. The CDR3 protein is CASSLGTGQGVSEAFF. For the CDR3, the DNA is TGTGCCAGCAGTTTAGGAACCGGACAGGGTGTTAGTGAAGCTTTCTTT.